The T cell receptor (beta chain) described here comes from a study of brain metastases from non-small cell lung cancer. Study-wide results and limits: In 60% to 70% of brain metastases, T-cell clones were expanded compared with matched primary tumors. Compared with primary tumors, brain metastases showed less T-cell infiltration. TCR repertoires overlapped largely between brain metastases and matched primaries.

The CDR3 spans 15 residues. V shed 4 bases and J 1 base; nucleotides not matched to a gene: 5. Germline assignment: CDR1 SGDLS and CDR2 YYNGEE. As for this clone: Its antigen is as yet unknown.

The method was immunoSEQ multiplex PCR; TCRdb's version includes in-frame clones alone and lacks a portion of them. The table records approximately 6,100 clones, 82% of them present only once. The sequenced sample consisted of primary lung tumor tissue. This chain links TRBV9 with TRBJ2-7; 10 nucleotides agree with TRBD2. The sequence was obtained from a donor over 35 with non-small cell lung cancer. CDR3 sequence reads: CASSRQGLASYEQYF. The CDR3 DNA reads as TGTGCCAGCAGCAGACAGGGACTAGCGTCCTACGAGCAGTACTTC.